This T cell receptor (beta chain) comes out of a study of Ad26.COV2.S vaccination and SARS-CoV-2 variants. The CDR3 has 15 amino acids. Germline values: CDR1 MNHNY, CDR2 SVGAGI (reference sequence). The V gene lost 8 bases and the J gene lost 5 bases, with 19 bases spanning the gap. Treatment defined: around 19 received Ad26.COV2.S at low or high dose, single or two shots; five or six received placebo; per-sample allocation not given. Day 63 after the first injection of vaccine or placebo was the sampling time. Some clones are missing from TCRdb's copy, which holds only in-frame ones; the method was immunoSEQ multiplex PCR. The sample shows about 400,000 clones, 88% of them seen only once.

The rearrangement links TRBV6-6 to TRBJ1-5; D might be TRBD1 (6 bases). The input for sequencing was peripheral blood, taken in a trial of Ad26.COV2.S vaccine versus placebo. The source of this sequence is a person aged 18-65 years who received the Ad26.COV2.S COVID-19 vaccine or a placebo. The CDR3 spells CASCKGHGLYQPQHF. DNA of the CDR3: TGTGCCAGCTGTAAGGGACACGGGCTTTATCAGCCCCAGCATTTT.